This T cell receptor beta chain was found in a study of T-cell reconstitution after alpha-beta-depleted transplantation in children. The V and J ends lost 4 bases and 0 bases respectively, with 11 bases between them. The CDR3 length is 15 residues. The germline CDR1 and CDR2 sequences are SGHNT and YYREEE (reference sequence). For TCRbeta, the library was prepared with unique molecular identifiers. One entry per CDR3 protein results from TCRdb running MiXCR on the PCR reads. The sample lists approximately 420,000 distinct CDR3 sequences, roughly 11% seen once, with 4.5% to 6.5% in the top ten. There are many counts of this clonotype.

The V and J genes are TRBV5-4 and TRBJ2-1; no firm D call. The sequence came from a human donor who donated a stem cell graft to a child with acute myeloid leukemia. The sample consisted of PBMCs from the stem cell graft donor, taken from the stem cell graft. The CDR3: CASSPFIRSYNEQFF. The CDR3 DNA reads as TGTGCCAGCAGCCCCTTTATACGCTCCTACAATGAGCAGTTCTTC.